The present T cell receptor beta chain was sequenced within a study of T cell responses to AZD1222 COVID-19 vaccine (dated by TCRdb to the early 2020s). Background on the whole study: TCR sequencing was performed for roughly 250 trial participants, of whom around 210 were given two doses of AZD1222 and some 25 were given two doses of MenACWY control vaccine. Trial participants were enrolled by age into 18-55, 56-69 and 70-plus year subgroups, with 148, 28 and 57 TCR-sequenced participants respectively. What the study reported, not specific to this receptor: Vaccine-associated CD4 TCRs spanned the whole spike protein, with dominant responses in regions 160-218 and 743-854. Most participants were white British and females outnumbered males, and the authors suggested that clonal diversity may have been underestimated. A significant rise in spike-specific TCR breadth and depth was observed after two AZD1222 doses relative to day 0 and relative to MenACWY recipients. Nearly half of unique spike-specific TCRs reportedly recognized epitopes outside regions mutated in the B.1.351 and B.1.1.7 variants. The 56-69-year group was small, and its depth increase did not reach significance, likely because of low power. Because no samples from the day 14 peak response were available, repertoires could be characterized only after the peak T cell response. Conclusions about previously exposed vaccinees are limited, since just a handful of AZD1222 recipients were seropositive for SARS-CoV-2 at baseline.

The CDR3 regions of human TCRbeta chains were subjected to immunosequencing. In the authors' own workflow: TCRs in the repertoires were compared against a reference library of SARS-CoV-2-specific TCRs that had been generated with the MIRA antigen-specificity platform. Breadth was defined as the fraction of unique TCRs that were SARS-CoV-2-associated, and depth was defined as the fraction of total T cells that were SARS-CoV-2-associated. Using the MIRA data, each spike-specific TCR was assigned both to the spike region to which the TCR was reactive and to a CD4 or CD8 class. Log10-transformed breadth and depth values were compared by one-way ANOVA with Sidak's multiple comparisons tests. Entries here come from immuneACCESS through TCRdb and include only in-frame sequences with V and J called. Some clones fail to appear in such tables; in the studies checked, an unresolved V gene covers under half of the shortfall, and the cause of the remainder is unknown. V and J calls and clone size are copied from that table; D and trimming were computed from the DNA. For this sample the table gives over 70,000 clones, of which about 91% were detected only once. The ten most abundant clones make up about 9.3% of the sample.

The time point tag for this specimen amounts to: baseline before first vaccination. The treatment or condition label of this sample denotes: meningococcal conjugate vaccine given as trial control. The vaccinee samples were drawn from two UK trials, COV001 and COV002, one of which was a single-blind randomized controlled phase 2/3 trial testing AZD1222 (ChAdOx1 nCoV-19) in healthy adults. For TCRbeta chain sequencing, PBMC samples from trial participants were taken at day 0 and at day 28 after the second dose. Of note for this clone: It lacks a known antigen. The record has no base qualities; no much larger clone is one base away.

Taken from cysteine to phenylalanine, the CDR3 has 15 residues. This entry keeps only the CDR3 DNA: 45 bases, framed from base 1. Trimming takes 1 base from V and 3 bases from J, and the germline ends sit 13 bases apart. In the germline V gene, CDR1 corresponds to MGHRA and CDR2 to YSYEKL. The input for sequencing was peripheral blood, taken on day 0 of MenACWY control vaccination. This TCR was sampled from an adult in good health. The chain links TRBV4-1 with TRBJ2-7; the D element might be TRBD1 or TRBD2, as each aligns at 5 bases. The sequenced DNA is TGCGCCAGCAGCCAAGCCAGAGGGGCCATCTACGAGCAGTACTTC. The translation is CASSQARGAIYEQYF.